Here is one T cell receptor beta chain with its context. This sample was included in a study of OX40 agonist ivuxolimab in advanced cancers. The CDR3 has 15 residues. Per the germline V gene, CDR1 is MNHNY and CDR2 is SVGAGI (reference sequence). With 7 bases removed from V and 0 bases from J, the gap between germline ends came to 10 bases. This table comes from immunoSEQ multiplex PCR, and its TCRdb copy is limited to in-frame clones, with some not included. The sample has around 56,000 clones; more than 85% are singletons. The source is an adult with an advanced solid tumor such as melanoma, head and neck, liver or kidney cancer. The rearrangement uses TRBV6-6 and TRBJ1-6; maybe TRBD1 (5 bases). Sequencing was performed on CD4+ or CD8+ T cells sorted from blood, taken in a trial of the OX40 agonist ivuxolimab. The DNA of the CDR3 is TGTGCCAGCAAACAGGCGAGCTCCTATAATTCACCCCTCCACTTT. Amino acid sequence: CASKQASSYNSPLHF.